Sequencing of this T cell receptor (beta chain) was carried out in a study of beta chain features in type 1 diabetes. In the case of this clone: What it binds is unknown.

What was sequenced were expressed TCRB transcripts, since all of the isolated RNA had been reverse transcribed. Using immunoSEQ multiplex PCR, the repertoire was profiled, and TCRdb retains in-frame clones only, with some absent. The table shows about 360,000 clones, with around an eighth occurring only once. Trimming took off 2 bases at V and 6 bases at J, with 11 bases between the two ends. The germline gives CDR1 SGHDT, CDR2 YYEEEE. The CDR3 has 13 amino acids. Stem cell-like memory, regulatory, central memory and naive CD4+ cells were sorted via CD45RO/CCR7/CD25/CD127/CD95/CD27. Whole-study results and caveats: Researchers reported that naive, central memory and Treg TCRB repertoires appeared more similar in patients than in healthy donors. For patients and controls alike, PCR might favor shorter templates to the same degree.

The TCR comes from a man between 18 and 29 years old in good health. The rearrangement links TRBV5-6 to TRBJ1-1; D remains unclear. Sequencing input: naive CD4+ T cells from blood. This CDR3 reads CASSLRRPAEAFF. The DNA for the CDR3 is TGTGCCAGCAGCTTACGGAGGCCCGCTGAAGCTTTCTTT.